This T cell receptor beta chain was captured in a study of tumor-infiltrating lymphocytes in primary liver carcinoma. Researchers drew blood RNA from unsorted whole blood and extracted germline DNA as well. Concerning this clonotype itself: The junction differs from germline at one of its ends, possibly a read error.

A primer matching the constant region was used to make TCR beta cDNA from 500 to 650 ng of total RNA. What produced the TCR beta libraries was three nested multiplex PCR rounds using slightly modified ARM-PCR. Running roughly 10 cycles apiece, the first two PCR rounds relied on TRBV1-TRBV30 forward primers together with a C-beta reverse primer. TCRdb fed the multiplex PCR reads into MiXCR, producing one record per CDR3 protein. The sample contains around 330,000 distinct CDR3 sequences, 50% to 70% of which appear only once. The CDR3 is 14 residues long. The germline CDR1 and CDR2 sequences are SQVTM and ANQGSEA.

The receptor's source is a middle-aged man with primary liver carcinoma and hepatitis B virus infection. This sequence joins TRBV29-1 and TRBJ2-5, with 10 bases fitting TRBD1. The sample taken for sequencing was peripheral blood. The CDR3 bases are TGCAGCGTCCCCCGGGACAGGGGACAAGAGGCCCAGTACTTC. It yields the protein CSVPRDRGQEAQYF.